The T cell receptor beta chain described here comes from a study of OX40 agonist ivuxolimab in advanced cancers. Looking at the study overall: As their treatment, patients were administered ivuxolimab, an agonistic anti-OX40 (CD134) antibody. Aged 23 to 79 with a mean of roughly 63 years, they were more than 80% male.

TCRdb's copy holds only in-frame clones and misses some; the assay was immunoSEQ multiplex PCR. The sample lists under 65,000 clones, approximately 90% occurring once. For this clone: Its antigen is as yet unknown.

Study results and limitations: CD4+ and CD8+ T cells in blood underwent clonal expansion by week 6 at 0.1 to 3.0 mg/kg. Averaged across samples, CD8+ T cells carried more expanded clones than CD4+ did.

V lost 5 bases, J lost 7 bases, and 18 bases lay in between. CDR1 is LNHNV and CDR2 is YYDKDF in the germline V gene (reference sequence). This CDR3 has 15 residues. The receptor was derived from an adult with an advanced solid tumor such as melanoma, head and neck, liver or kidney cancer. V and J are TRBV15 and TRBJ2-1, with a possible D match to TRBD2 (6 bases). The sample was CD4+ or CD8+ T cells sorted from blood, taken in a trial of the OX40 agonist ivuxolimab. The CDR3 nucleotides read TGTGCCACCAGCGGTAGCGGATCCCCGGGGAATGAGCAGTTCTTC. Amino acids: CATSGSGSPGNEQFF.